A selection of T cell receptor beta chains follows, all from one sample in a study of blood T cells in healthy people across ages. Each CDR3 protein is one row after TCRdb ran MiXCR on the 5' RACE reads. The repertoire holds over 600,000 distinct CDR3 sequences, with around 20% as singletons. Material for sequencing was blood. The origin of the receptors is a man between 65 and 79 years old in good health. The CDR3 runs from the conserved cysteine through the conserved F or W. The D gene is left open where the match is weak. Size values are once, few and many counts, or a class for expanded clones, and some rows have none.

clone_size,j_call,d_call,v_call,cdr3_length,cdr3_aa,cdr3_nt
.,TRBJ2-1,.,TRBV6-1,13,CASNGGDGNEQFF,TGTGCCAGCAACGGGGGAGACGGCAATGAGCAGTTCTTC
.,TRBJ2-5,.,TRBV4-3,13,CASSQDTGETQYF,TGCGCCAGCAGCCAAGATACGGGAGAGACCCAGTACTTC
many,TRBJ1-1,.,TRBV29-1,9,CSVEEGLSF,TGCAGCGTTGAAGAGGGTCTCTCCTTT
.,TRBJ2-7,TRBD1,TRBV4-1,15,CASSRGTGNNNEQYF,TGCGCCAGCAGCCGGGGGACAGGGAACAACAACGAGCAGTACTTC
.,TRBJ1-1,TRBD1,TRBV27,18,CASSKLMRDRGRVTEAFF,TGTGCCAGCAGTAAGCTTATGCGGGACAGGGGAAGAGTAACTGAAGCTTTCTTT
few,TRBJ2-5,.,TRBV13,14,CASSLARVEETQYF,TGTGCCAGCAGCTTAGCCAGGGTTGAAGAGACCCAGTACTTC
few,TRBJ1-2,.,TRBV2,13,CASSRDSGYGYTF,TGTGCCAGCAGTCGGGACTCCGGCTATGGCTACACCTTC
few,TRBJ2-1,TRBD2,TRBV20-1,13,CSASVAGGDEQFF,TGCAGTGCTAGCGTAGCGGGAGGGGATGAGCAGTTCTTC
many,TRBJ2-5,TRBD2,TRBV29-1,15,CSVELYLAGAETQYF,TGCAGCGTTGAATTATATCTAGCGGGAGCAGAGACCCAGTACTTC
few,TRBJ2-2,.,TRBV3-1,14,CASSPGPLTGELFF,TGTGCCAGCAGTCCCGGGCCACTCACCGGGGAGCTGTTTTTT
many,TRBJ1-1,.,TRBV20-1,11,CSASPNTEAFF,TGCAGTGCTAGTCCGAACACTGAAGCTTTCTTT
.,TRBJ2-3,TRBD2,TRBV19,16,CASKIAGGPIWDTQYF,TGTGCCAGTAAGATAGCGGGAGGGCCAATTTGGGATACGCAGTATTTT
.,TRBJ2-5,TRBD2,TRBV29-1,13,CSVVAGGGETQYF,TGCAGCGTTGTGGCGGGAGGCGGCGAGACCCAGTACTTC
.,TRBJ2-5,TRBD2,TRBV5-4,17,CASSLAASGRHQETQYF,TGTGCCAGCAGCTTGGCGGCTAGCGGGAGGCATCAAGAGACCCAGTACTTC
.,TRBJ2-7,.,TRBV24-1,16,CATSDSRDADSYEQYF,TGTGCCACCAGTGATTCCCGGGACGCAGACTCCTACGAGCAGTACTTC
.,TRBJ2-5,TRBD2,TRBV24-1,15,CATSGNTEGGETQYF,TGTGCCACCAGTGGCAACACCGAGGGAGGGGAGACCCAGTACTTC
many,TRBJ2-5,.,TRBV12-3/TRBV12-4,15,CASSLIAPRSETQYF,TGTGCCAGCAGTTTAATAGCCCCTCGGTCGGAGACCCAGTACTTC
.,TRBJ2-3,.,TRBV4-1,15,CAGSQDTLDMDTQYF,TGCGCCGGCAGCCAAGACACACTGGACATGGATACGCAGTATTTT
few,TRBJ1-5,.,TRBV20-1,13,CSAKDYSNQPQHF,TGCAGTGCTAAGGACTATAGCAATCAGCCCCAGCATTTT
few,TRBJ2-1,.,TRBV7-9,14,CASSPILGPNEQFF,TGTGCCAGCAGCCCGATCCTGGGGCCCAATGAGCAGTTCTTC